Presented here are 8 T cell receptor beta chains from one specimen sequenced in a study of blood T cell repertoires in COVID-19. Profiling relied on immunoSEQ multiplex PCR, and the TCRdb table lists in-frame clones only, not all of them. The profile shows some 220,000 clones, 80% to 90% of them singletons. Sequenced material: peripheral blood. Source of these receptors: a man over 45 with active or convalescent COVID-19.

The rearrangement joins TRBV19 to TRBJ2-3; 14 positions agree with TRBD2. J was trimmed by 6 bases and V by 0 bases; bases with no gene match: 5. The CDR3 is 17 amino acids. In germline, CDR1 is LNHDA, CDR2 SQIVND (reference sequence). This chain's CDR3 is CASSIDGTSGGRDTQYF. The DNA of the CDR3 is TGTGCCAGTAGTATAGATGGGACTAGCGGGGGACGGGATACGCAGTATTTT.

This chain uses TRBV19 with TRBJ2-2, with 10 bases aligning to TRBD1. CDR1 is LNHDA, CDR2 SQIVND, per germline (reference sequence). J gave up 1 base and V 4 bases, and 6 bases lay outside the gene matches. The CDR3 is 17 amino acids. CDR3 nucleotide sequence: TGTGCCAGTAGTAGGGGGGACAGGGGATTGAACACCGGGGAGCTGTTTTTT. Protein product: CASSRGDRGLNTGELFF.

The V and J genes are TRBV7-8 and TRBJ2-6; 8 bases fit TRBD1. CDR3 length: 16 residues. V gave up 2 bases and J gave up 2 bases; unmatched junction bases: 2. Germline V lookup: CDR1 SGHVS, CDR2 FQNEAQ. The CDR3 DNA reads as TGTGCCAGCAGCTTACAGGGGGCTCCTGGGGCCAACGTCCTGACTTTC. Its protein product is CASSLQGAPGANVLTF.

The chain carries TRBV6-2 or TRBV6-3 and TRBJ1-1; D is unresolved. The germline V gene encodes CDR1 MNHEY and CDR2 SVGEGT. V lost 6 bases and J lost 4, with 18 bases in between. The CDR3 extends over 15 amino acids. The CDR3: CASRPPGSFGTEAFF. In DNA, the CDR3 is TGTGCCAGCAGGCCTCCCGGGTCGTTTGGCACTGAAGCTTTCTTT.

V and J are TRBV2 and TRBJ1-2; 10 bases line up with TRBD1. This CDR3 is 18 amino acids long. After removal of 3 bases from V and 5 bases from J, the junction contained 15 bases not matched to a gene. CDR1 and CDR2 (germline): SNHLY, FYNNEI. CDR3: CASSDSGTGVKPGYGYTF. Written as DNA, the CDR3 is TGTGCCAGCAGTGATTCAGGGACAGGGGTTAAGCCAGGGTATGGCTACACCTTC.

The chain is built from TRBV7-9 and TRBJ1-4, with D unclear. The germline CDR1 and CDR2 sequences are SEHNR and FQNEAQ (reference sequence). The CDR3 totals 17 residues. The V gene lost 5 bases and the J gene lost 0 bases, with 16 bases spanning the gap. CDR3 nucleotide sequence: TGTGCCAGCAGCGACCGGCCCGGCGAGGCAACTAATGAAAAACTGTTTTTT. It yields the protein CASSDRPGEATNEKLFF.

This chain uses TRBV27 with TRBJ1-2; weak D call: TRBD1 (5 bases). The CDR3 covers 13 residues. V lost 5 bases and J 6 bases, leaving 13 bases between the germline ends. The germline V gene encodes CDR1 MNHEY and CDR2 SMNVEV (reference sequence). The CDR3 here is CASSPLAGDGYTF. The CDR3 region has the DNA TGTGCCAGCAGTCCGTTGGCGGGGGATGGCTACACCTTC.

CDR3 in DNA: TGTGCCAGCAGCCAAAATACAGTGGTGGTCCAGCCCCAGCATTTT. Protein: CASSQNTVVVQPQHF. The chain uses TRBV6-5 and TRBJ1-5; no firm D call. There are 15 residues in the CDR3. CDR1 and CDR2 (germline): MNHEY, SVGAGI. V lost 6 bases, J lost 7 bases, and 19 bases lay in between.